These T cell receptor beta chains were read from a single sample in a study of cytomegalovirus exposure and HLA in healthy donors. Repertoires were generated with immunoSEQ multiplex PCR, while TCRdb's copy carries only in-frame clones and drops some. The repertoire consists of 55,000 to 80,000 clones, with roughly 82% occurring once and the leading ten covering roughly 2%. The sample comprised PBMCs. The receptors come from a man between 18 and 29 years old in good health and CMV-seronegative. Each CDR3 is given with its conserved first and last residue. Each record gives: J gene, clone size, D gene, V gene, CDR3 protein, CDR3 DNA. D genes are given only for firm matches. Some rows mark clone size as missing; the rest say once, few, many or name a class of expanded clone.

TRBJ2-7 | . | TRBD2 | TRBV18 | CASSPTSFSYEQYF | TGTGCCAGCTCACCGACTAGCTTTTCCTACGAGCAGTACTTC
TRBJ1-3 | . | TRBD1 | TRBV7-6 | CASSSSGGRARNTIYF | TGTGCCAGCAGCTCCTCAGGGGGCAGGGCGAGAAACACCATATATTTT
TRBJ2-7 | . | TRBD1 | TRBV7-2 | CASSSRTGQFEQYF | TGTGCCAGCAGCTCCCGGACAGGACAGTTCGAGCAGTACTTC
TRBJ1-2 | . | . | TRBV11-2 | CASSLQGTNYGYTF | TGTGCCAGCAGCTTACAGGGAACTAACTATGGCTACACCTTC
TRBJ1-1 | . | . | TRBV19 | CASSLGVQGGDTEAFF | TGTGCCAGTAGTTTAGGAGTACAGGGTGGGGACACTGAAGCTTTCTTT
TRBJ1-1 | . | . | TRBV18 | CASSGQGGGTEAFF | TGTGCCAGCTCAGGCCAGGGCGGGGGCACTGAAGCTTTCTTT
TRBJ2-5 | few | TRBD2 | TRBV14 | CASSRGRRMEETQYF | TGTGCCAGCAGCCGCGGGAGAAGGATGGAAGAGACCCAGTACTTC
TRBJ2-7 | . | TRBD1 | TRBV13 | CASSAGTGGLGSYEQYF | TGTGCCAGCAGCGCGGGGACAGGGGGCCTTGGATCCTACGAGCAGTACTTC
TRBJ2-5 | few | . | TRBV6-6 | CASSYGGLGETQYF | TGTGCCAGCAGTTACGGGGGCTTGGGAGAGACCCAGTACTTC
TRBJ2-1 | . | . | TRBV7-3 | CASVGQPSYNEQFF | TGTGCCAGCGTGGGACAACCCTCCTACAATGAGCAGTTCTTC
TRBJ2-1 | once | TRBD2 | TRBV10-3 | CAIGASGGVDEQFF | TGTGCCATAGGGGCCAGCGGGGGGGTCGATGAGCAGTTCTTC
TRBJ2-7 | . | TRBD2 | TRBV5-1 | CASSPSGGVSYEQYF | TGCGCCAGCAGCCCTAGCGGGGGTGTCTCCTACGAGCAGTACTTC
TRBJ2-6 | few | TRBD1 | TRBV15 | CATSSRTGSSSGANVLTF | TGTGCCACCAGCAGTAGGACAGGTTCGAGCTCTGGGGCCAACGTCCTGACTTTC
TRBJ2-3 | . | TRBD2 | TRBV4-2 | CASSQDLQAGASQYF | TGTGCCAGCAGCCAAGATCTGCAAGCGGGGGCTTCGCAGTATTTT
TRBJ1-4 | . | TRBD1 | TRBV6-5 | CASSLGQGGEKLFF | TGTGCCAGCAGCCTGGGACAGGGGGGTGAAAAACTGTTTTTT
TRBJ2-6 | . | TRBD1 | TRBV27 | CASSLRTGGFSGANVLTF | TGTGCCAGCAGTTTACGGACAGGGGGCTTCTCTGGGGCCAACGTCCTGACTTTC
TRBJ2-2 | . | TRBD1 | TRBV2 | CASMWDRGSGELFF | TGTGCCAGCATGTGGGACAGGGGCTCCGGGGAGCTGTTTTTT
TRBJ1-1 | . | TRBD1 | TRBV27 | CASRGRDRDEAFF | TGTGCCAGCAGGGGAAGGGACAGAGATGAAGCTTTCTTT
TRBJ1-4 | . | TRBD1 | TRBV4-1 | CASSLEIGRGREKLFF | TGCGCCAGCAGCTTAGAGATAGGCAGGGGGCGTGAAAAACTGTTTTTT
TRBJ2-7 | . | TRBD1 | TRBV10-2 | CASNPTGPGYEQYF | TGCGCCAGCAACCCGACAGGGCCAGGCTACGAGCAGTACTTC
TRBJ2-1 | . | TRBD2 | TRBV5-1 | CASSLDVSGRAYNEQFF | TGCGCCAGCAGCTTAGACGTTAGCGGGAGGGCTTACAATGAGCAGTTCTTC
TRBJ1-4 | . | . | TRBV7-9 | CASSSNWGEEKLFF | TGTGCCAGCAGCTCCAACTGGGGGGAGGAAAAACTGTTTTTT
TRBJ2-3 | . | . | TRBV7-2 | CASSRPGSSSTDTQYF | TGTGCCAGCAGCCGTCCGGGTAGTTCTAGCACAGATACGCAGTATTTT
TRBJ1-5 | . | . | TRBV28 | CASSLYVTTQEDSNQPQHF | TGTGCCAGCAGTTTATACGTCACTACACAGGAAGATAGCAATCAGCCCCAGCATTTT
TRBJ1-1 | once | TRBD1 | TRBV9 | CASSVGQGLMNTEAFF | TGTGCCAGCAGCGTAGGACAGGGGCTGATGAACACTGAAGCTTTCTTT
TRBJ1-5 | few | . | TRBV5-1 | CASSPGTQFFNQPQHF | TGCGCCAGCAGCCCCGGGACTCAGTTCTTCAATCAGCCCCAGCATTTT
TRBJ1-2 | . | TRBD1 | TRBV5-5 | CASSLVVTGSSSVGGYTF | TGTGCCAGCAGCTTGGTAGTGACAGGGAGCTCTTCGGTAGGAGGCTACACCTTC